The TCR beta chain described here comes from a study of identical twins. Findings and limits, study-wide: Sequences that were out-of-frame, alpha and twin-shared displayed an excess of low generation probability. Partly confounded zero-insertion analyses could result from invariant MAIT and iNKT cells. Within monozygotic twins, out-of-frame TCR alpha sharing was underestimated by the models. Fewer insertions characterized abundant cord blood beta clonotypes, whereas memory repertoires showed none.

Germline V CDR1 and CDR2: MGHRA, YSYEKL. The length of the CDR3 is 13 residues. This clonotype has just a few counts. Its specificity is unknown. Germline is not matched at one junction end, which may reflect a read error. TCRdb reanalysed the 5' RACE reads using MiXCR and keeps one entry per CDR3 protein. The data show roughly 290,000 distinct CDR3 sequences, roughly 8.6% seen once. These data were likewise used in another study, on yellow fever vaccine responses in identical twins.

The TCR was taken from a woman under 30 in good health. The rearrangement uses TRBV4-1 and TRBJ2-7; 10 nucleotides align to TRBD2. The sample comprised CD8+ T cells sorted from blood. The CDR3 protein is CASSQGASGRVSF. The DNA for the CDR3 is TGCGCCAGCAGCCAAGGGGCTAGCGGGAGAGTTTCGTTC.